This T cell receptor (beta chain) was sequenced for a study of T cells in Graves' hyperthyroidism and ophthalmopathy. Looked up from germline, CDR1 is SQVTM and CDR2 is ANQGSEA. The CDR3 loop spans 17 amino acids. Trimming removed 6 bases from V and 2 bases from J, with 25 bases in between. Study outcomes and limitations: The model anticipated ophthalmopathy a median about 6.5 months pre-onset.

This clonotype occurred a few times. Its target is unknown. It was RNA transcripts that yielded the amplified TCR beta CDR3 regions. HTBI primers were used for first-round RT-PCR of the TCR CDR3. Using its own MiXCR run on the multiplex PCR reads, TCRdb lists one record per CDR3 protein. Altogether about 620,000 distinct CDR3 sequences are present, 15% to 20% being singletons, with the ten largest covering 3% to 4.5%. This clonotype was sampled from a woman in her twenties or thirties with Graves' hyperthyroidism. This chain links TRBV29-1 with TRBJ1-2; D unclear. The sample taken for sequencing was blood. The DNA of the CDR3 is TGCAGCGTCGTACCGTTTGGGCCGCAACTCCAAAACTATGGCTACACCTTC. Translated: CSVVPFGPQLQNYGYTF. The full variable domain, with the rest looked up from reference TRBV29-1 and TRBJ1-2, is SAVISQKPSRDICQRGTSLTIQCQVDSQVTMMFWYRQQPGQSLTLIATANQGSEATYESGFVIDKFPISRPNLTFSTLTVSNMSPEDSSIYLCSVVPFGPQLQNYGYTFGSGTRLTVV.